These 32 T cell receptor beta chains share one sample of origin, sequenced in a study of a mutant IDH1 vaccine in newly diagnosed glioma. Time point meaning: baseline, week 1 (first vaccination visit). Stated treatment: pre-vaccination baseline after standard-of-care therapy. Profiling relied on immunoSEQ multiplex PCR, and the TCRdb table lists in-frame clones only, not all of them. The sample yields over 75,000 clones, around 90% seen once. The specimen was PBMCs, collected from a glioma patient treated with radiotherapy, temozolomide or both. The receptors originated from a woman in her fifties or sixties with glioma.

The chain carries TRBV11-2 and TRBJ2-2; D gene unclear. The V gene lost 8 bases and the J gene lost 1 base, with 11 bases spanning the gap. Germline V lookup: CDR1 SGHAT, CDR2 FQNNGV. The CDR3 extends over 14 amino acids. The CDR3 region is CASRRGGNTGELFF. CDR3 DNA: TGTGCCAGCCGTAGAGGCGGGAACACCGGGGAGCTGTTTTTT. Variable domain in full (rest from reference TRBV11-2 and TRBJ2-2): EAGVAQSPRYKIIEKRQSVAFWCNPISGHATLYWYQQILGQGPKLLIQFQNNGVVDDSQLPKDRFSAERLKGVDSTLKIQPAKLEDSAVYLCASRRGGNTGELFFGEGSRLTVL.

The chain combines TRBV19 with TRBJ2-1; TRBD2 might be the D (5 bases). This CDR3 spans 13 amino acids. The V end lost 2 bases, the J end lost 6 bases, and 8 bases lay between the germline ends. Germline CDR1 and CDR2: LNHDA and SQIVND (reference sequence). As DNA, the CDR3 is TGTGCCAGTAGTATATGGCTAGCCAATGAGCAGTTCTTC. Translation gives CASSIWLANEQFF.

This rearrangement joins TRBV27 to TRBJ2-1; TRBD2 might be the D (6 bases). The V gene's germline CDR1 is MNHEY and CDR2 SMNVEV (reference sequence). V lost 7 bases and J lost 4, with 20 bases in between. CDR3 length: 16 amino acids. CDR3 sequence: CASTPLGSGDYNEQFF. The CDR3 nucleotides read TGTGCCAGCACCCCTTTGGGTAGCGGCGATTACAATGAGCAGTTCTTC.

The chain is built from TRBV7-9 and TRBJ1-6; D is perhaps TRBD1 (6 bases). Germline V lookup: CDR1 SEHNR, CDR2 FQNEAQ (reference sequence). The CDR3 consists of 15 residues. V was trimmed by 2 bases and J by 8 bases, leaving 13 bases between them. CDR3 sequence (DNA): TGTGCCAGCAGCTTACAAAGGGGGTGGGATTCACCCCTCCACTTT. As protein: CASSLQRGWDSPLHF.

CDR3 DNA sequence: TGCGCCAGCAGCTTGGTGGGACAGGGCTACGAGCAGTACTTC. Amino acid sequence: CASSLVGQGYEQYF. The chain couples TRBV5-1 to TRBJ2-5, with 9 positions matching TRBD1. The J call may be incorrect, as the DNA end agrees better with TRBJ2-7. From germline, CDR1 is SGHRS and CDR2 YFSETQ. The CDR3 runs 14 residues.

The chain links TRBV2 to TRBJ1-5; D is perhaps TRBD1 (6 bases). V was trimmed by 6 bases and J by 7 bases, leaving 16 bases between them. Germline loops: CDR1 SNHLY, CDR2 FYNNEI. This CDR3 spans 14 amino acids. The CDR3 DNA reads as TGTGCCAGCAGGGGACCTGTACAGGGCCAGCCCCAGCATTTT. Amino acids: CASRGPVQGQPQHF.

The chain employs TRBV2 and TRBJ2-7; D is possibly TRBD2 (6 bases). V lost 6 bases, J lost 5 bases, and 8 bases lay in between. Germline values: CDR1 SNHLY, CDR2 FYNNEI. The CDR3 length is 11 residues. The CDR3 DNA sequence: TGTGCCAGCAGACTAGCAAACGAGCAGTACTTC. This gives the protein CASRLANEQYF.

This clone showed up just a few times. The chain employs TRBV11-2 and TRBJ1-1; the D is unclear. Trimming left V 5 bases short and J 1 base short, with 11 bases between. Germline V lookup: CDR1 SGHAT, CDR2 FQNNGV. The CDR3 is 14 amino acids. In DNA form, the CDR3 reads TGTGCCAGCAGCCACCCCCGACGGAACACTGAAGCTTTCTTT. Protein: CASSHPRRNTEAFF.

The chain uses TRBV19 and TRBJ2-1; 7 bases align to TRBD2. Per the germline V gene, CDR1 is LNHDA and CDR2 is SQIVND (reference sequence). The CDR3 spans 15 residues. V lost 1 base and J lost 7; bases outside the gene matches: 7. The DNA for the CDR3 is TGTGCCAGTAGTATAGGGGGGGAGGGTAGGAATGAGCAGTTCTTC. The encoded protein is CASSIGGEGRNEQFF.

V gene TRBV2 combines with J gene TRBJ2-5, with D perhaps matching TRBD1 (7 bases). Germline-derived CDR1 and CDR2 are SNHLY and FYNNEI. The CDR3 spans 10 residues. Trimming took 8 bases from V and 11 from J, leaving 12 bases between them. CDR3 in DNA: TGTGCCAGCGGGGACAGCGGGCAGTACTTC. Translated: CASGDSGQYF.

The gene calls are TRBV7-2 and TRBJ2-3; D may be TRBD2 (5 bases). The CDR3 sequence is 13 residues long. Germline CDR1 and CDR2: SGHTA and FQGNSA. V was cut by 1 base and J by 4 bases, with 6 bases left in between. CDR3 sequence: CASSLDGADTQYF. CDR3 DNA: TGTGCCAGCAGCTTAGACGGGGCAGATACGCAGTATTTT.

This clone turned up a few times. This chain links TRBV7-8 with TRBJ2-5; weak D call: TRBD2 (5 bases). There are 15 residues in the CDR3. Germline CDR1 is SGHVS and CDR2 is FQNEAQ. The V end lost 5 bases, the J end lost 2 bases, and 15 bases lay between the germline ends. The chain's CDR3 is CASSPNEGRQETQYF. DNA for the CDR3: TGTGCCAGCAGCCCGAATGAGGGTCGGCAAGAGACCCAGTACTTC. The variable domain in full, with the rest retrieved from reference TRBV7-8 and TRBJ2-5, is GAGVSQSPRYKVAKRGQDVALRCDPISGHVSLFWYQQALGQGPEFLTYFQNEAQLDKSGLPSDRFFAERPEGSVSTLKIQRTQQEDSAVYLCASSPNEGRQETQYFGPGTRLLVL.

V is TRBV7-2 and J is TRBJ2-3, with 8 nucleotides matching TRBD2. This CDR3 is 16 amino acids long. With V trimmed by 1 base and J by 4 bases, 7 bases remained unmatched. Germline CDR1 SGHTA, CDR2 FQGNSA. DNA for the CDR3: TGTGCCAGCAGCTTAGTAAGGGCGGGAGGCCCAGATACGCAGTATTTT. Its protein is CASSLVRAGGPDTQYF.

On this clone itself: Since no conserved phenylalanine or tryptophan closes the CDR3, a read error is the likely cause. V gene TRBV30 combines with J gene TRBJ1-2, with 10 nucleotides matching TRBD1. The CDR3 extends over 15 amino acids. The J segment lost 6 bases and the V segment lost 0 bases, leaving 7 bases of the junction unmatched. The germline V gene encodes CDR1 GTSNPN and CDR2 SVGIG (reference sequence). CDR3 sequence: CAWSVGDRGWDGYTL. CDR3 nucleotides: TGTGCCTGGAGTGTTGGGGACAGGGGTTGGGATGGCTACACCCTC.

The rearrangement joins TRBV5-1 to TRBJ2-2, with 7 nucleotides matching TRBD2. With 7 bases clipped from V and 4 bases from J, the junction kept 16 bases outside the gene matches. In germline, CDR1 is SGHRS, CDR2 YFSETQ. This CDR3 spans 17 amino acids. For the CDR3, the DNA is TGCGCCAGCTCACACGAACGAGGGAGGGAGGGCACCGGGGAGCTGTTTTTT. Its protein product is CASSHERGREGTGELFF.

The chain couples TRBV2 to TRBJ2-7; 14 bases are a match to TRBD2. CDR1 and CDR2 from the germline V gene are SNHLY and FYNNEI. The CDR3 totals 15 residues. Germline trimming cut 7 bases from V and 4 bases from J; bases unmatched to any gene: 6. CDR3 sequence: CASTRTSGRTYEQYF. In DNA form, the CDR3 reads TGTGCCAGCACTCGGACTAGCGGGAGGACGTACGAGCAGTACTTC.

The chain recombines TRBV29-1 with TRBJ2-1; 8 bases are a match to TRBD1. The ends lost 6 bases at V and 10 bases at J; junction bases unmatched: 11. Per the germline V gene, CDR1 is SQVTM and CDR2 is ANQGSEA. The CDR3 has 13 amino acids. CDR3 in DNA: TGCAGCGTCTCCGGGACAGGACTTTGGGAGCAGTTCTTC. It is translated as CSVSGTGLWEQFF.

The genes are TRBV28 and TRBJ2-7, with D unclear. Trimming shortened V by 4 bases and J by 0 bases, and 19 bases separated the two germline ends. CDR1 and CDR2 from the germline V gene are MDHEN and SYDVKM. CDR3 size: 17 residues. The CDR3 DNA reads as TGTGCCAGCAGTTCCGGGCCCACCCTCCCGAGCTCCTACGAGCAGTACTTC. This codes for CASSSGPTLPSSYEQYF.

V and J are TRBV20-1 and TRBJ2-7, with D possibly matching TRBD1 (5 bases). The CDR3 length is 11 residues. CDR1 is DFQATT, CDR2 SNEGSKA, per germline (reference sequence). The V gene lost 6 bases and the J gene lost 6 bases, with 12 bases spanning the gap. CDR3 protein: CSASDNLEQYF. CDR3 sequence (DNA): TGCAGTGCCTCGGACAATCTCGAGCAGTACTTC.

This chain uses TRBV7-3 with TRBJ2-7; TRBD2 is a possible D gene (6 bases). The germline V gene encodes CDR1 SGHTA and CDR2 FQGTGA. The CDR3 loop spans 13 amino acids. Trimming took 6 bases from V and 5 from J, leaving 14 bases between them. CDR3: CASSRDSDNEQYF. The CDR3 DNA is TGTGCCAGCAGTCGGGACTCCGATAACGAGCAGTACTTC.

V and J are TRBV27 and TRBJ2-7; 8 bases fit TRBD1. This CDR3 contains 13 residues. Trimming took 11 bases from V and 7 from J; bases not matched to a gene: 13. Germline assignment: CDR1 MNHEY and CDR2 SMNVEV (reference sequence). DNA of the CDR3: TGTGCCTCCCTAGGGAGGACAGGGAGGGAGCAGTACTTC. Protein sequence: CASLGRTGREQYF.

V usage is TRBV5-4 and J usage is TRBJ2-5; D not resolved. The J call may be wrong; the DNA end is better matched by TRBJ2-7. Germline CDR1 reads SGHNT; CDR2 reads YYREEE (reference sequence). The CDR3 length is 11 residues. The CDR3 coding sequence is TGTGCCAGCAGCCGATACTACGAGCAGTACTTC. This gives the protein CASSRYYEQYF.

The chain joins TRBV5-4 to TRBJ2-2; D gene unclear. Trimming removed 1 base at V and 1 base at J, with 8 bases between. Germline V gives CDR1 SGHNT, CDR2 YYREEE (reference sequence). The CDR3 spans 15 residues. This chain's CDR3 is CASSLSSVNTGELFF. The CDR3 DNA sequence: TGTGCCAGCAGCTTGAGTTCGGTGAACACCGGGGAGCTGTTTTTT. Full variable domain (remainder filled in from reference TRBV5-4 and TRBJ2-2): ETGVTQSPTHLIKTRGQQVTLRCSSQSGHNTVSWYQQALGQGPQFIFQYYREEENGRGNFPPRFSGLQFPNYSSELNVNALELDDSALYLCASSLSSVNTGELFFGEGSRLTVL.

J is TRBJ1-2 and V is TRBV7-9, with TRBD1 matching over 9 bases. CDR1 and CDR2 (germline): SEHNR, FQNEAQ (reference sequence). V dropped 3 bases and J dropped 7; count of bases not matched to a gene: 6. The CDR3 is 14 amino acids. For the CDR3, the DNA is TGTGCCAGCAGCTTGGGGACAGGGTATATTGGCTACACCTTC. Residues: CASSLGTGYIGYTF.

The gene calls are TRBV19 and TRBJ2-6; no clear D. Germline CDR1 LNHDA, CDR2 SQIVND (reference sequence). The CDR3 spans 18 residues. V was pared by 0 bases and J by 0 bases, with 12 bases between. CDR3 amino acids: CASSIDPGLSSGANVLTF. CDR3 DNA sequence: TGTGCCAGTAGTATAGATCCCGGTCTTAGCTCTGGGGCCAACGTCCTGACTTTC.

V usage is TRBV7-8 and J usage is TRBJ2-3; D possibly corresponds to TRBD2 (5 bases). The V gene's germline CDR1 is SGHVS and CDR2 FQNEAQ. The CDR3 loop spans 16 amino acids. Trimming stripped 3 bases from V and 0 bases from J, with 13 bases between. The CDR3 DNA follows: TGTGCCAGCAGCTTTCGAGCGGCCGCTAGCACAGATACGCAGTATTTT. Translated, it gives CASSFRAAASTDTQYF. The complete variable domain, with remaining parts taken from reference TRBV7-8 and TRBJ2-3, reads GAGVSQSPRYKVAKRGQDVALRCDPISGHVSLFWYQQALGQGPEFLTYFQNEAQLDKSGLPSDRFFAERPEGSVSTLKIQRTQQEDSAVYLCASSFRAAASTDTQYFGPGTRLTVL.

The rearrangement joins TRBV7-9 to TRBJ2-5; a weak D match, TRBD2 (6 bases). The V end lost 5 bases, the J end lost 2 bases, and 18 bases lay between the germline ends. From germline, CDR1 is SEHNR and CDR2 FQNEAQ (reference sequence). The length of the CDR3 is 16 residues. The DNA of the CDR3 is TGTGCCAGCAGCCACTCACCGGGAGTGCGGCAAGAGACCCAGTACTTC. Translated, it gives CASSHSPGVRQETQYF. Variable domain in full (rest from reference TRBV7-9 and TRBJ2-5): DTGVSQNPRHKITKRGQNVTFRCDPISEHNRLYWYRQTLGQGPEFLTYFQNEAQLEKSRLLSDRFSAERPKGSFSTLEIQRTEQGDSAMYLCASSHSPGVRQETQYFGPGTRLLVL.

This rearrangement joins TRBV27 to TRBJ2-7, with TRBD2 matching 12 bases. The V segment lost 8 bases and the J segment 0 bases; nucleotides outside the gene matches: 5. The CDR3 consists of 15 residues. Germline V lookup: CDR1 MNHEY, CDR2 SMNVEV (reference sequence). The DNA of the CDR3 is TGTGCCAGCGGACTAGCGGGACCTAACTCCTACGAGCAGTACTTC. It translates to CASGLAGPNSYEQYF.

The chain employs TRBV6-6 and TRBJ2-3, with D unclear. CDR3 size: 16 residues. The ends were cut back, 2 bases at V and 6 bases at J, with 18 bases in the middle. Germline V gives CDR1 MNHNY, CDR2 SVGAGI (reference sequence). The CDR3 is CASSYRGVQPGDTQYF. CDR3 coding DNA: TGTGCCAGCAGTTACAGAGGAGTCCAACCTGGCGATACGCAGTATTTT.

The rearrangement uses TRBV5-1 and TRBJ2-7, with TRBD1 identical over 11 bases. J was trimmed by 8 bases and V by 4 bases; bases with no gene match: 5. Germline loops: CDR1 SGHRS, CDR2 YFSETQ. The CDR3 is 13 residues long. The CDR3 region has the DNA TGCGCCAGCAGCACCGGACAGGGGGCGCAGCAGTACTTC. It is translated as CASSTGQGAQQYF. The variable domain in full, completed from reference TRBV5-1 and TRBJ2-7, reads KAGVTQTPRYLIKTRGQQVTLSCSPISGHRSVSWYQQTPGQGLQFLFEYFSETQRNKGNFPGRFSGRQFSNSRSEMNVSTLELGDSALYLCASSTGQGAQQYFGPGTRLTVT.

This clone occurred a few times. V and J are TRBV29-1 and TRBJ1-2; a possible D gene is TRBD1 (5 bases). The CDR3 has 11 amino acids. V lost 5 bases, J lost 8 bases, and 12 bases lay in between. CDR1 is SQVTM, CDR2 ANQGSEA, per germline. CDR3 nucleotides: TGCAGCGTTTGGGGTGGGGGAGGCTACACCTTC. Translating it yields CSVWGGGGYTF.

V usage is TRBV9 and J usage is TRBJ2-5; 11 positions agree with TRBD2. The last part of the DNA fits TRBJ2-7 better; the J call may be wrong. CDR1 and CDR2 (germline): SGDLS, YYNGEE. This CDR3 has 16 amino acids. For the CDR3, the DNA is TGTGCCAGCAGCGTAGGACTAGCGGGGCTCGCCTACGAGCAGTACTTC. It specifies CASSVGLAGLAYEQYF.